These 12 T cell receptor beta chains share one sample of origin, sequenced in a study of graft-versus-host responses after intestinal transplantation. Data came from immunoSEQ multiplex PCR; TCRdb stores just in-frame clones and leaves some out. Among 90,000 to 150,000 clones listed, 85% to 95% were seen once. No antigens are known for them. The specimen was unstimulated CD4+ T cells sorted from spleen or lymph node cells, collected before intestinal transplant. These receptors were obtained from a human donor who received an intestinal transplant.

The chain employs TRBV5-1 and TRBJ2-3; 8 nucleotides match TRBD1. Trimming at V came to 3 bases and at J to 6 bases, leaving 6 bases not matched to a gene. The V gene's germline CDR1 is SGHRS and CDR2 YFSETQ. The CDR3 totals 14 residues. The CDR3 nucleotides are TGCGCCAGCAGCTCTACCACAGGGGGGGATACGCAGTATTTT. Its protein is CASSSTTGGDTQYF.

The chain combines TRBV9 with TRBJ2-3, with 7 bases fitting TRBD2. This CDR3 has 16 amino acids. CDR1 and CDR2 from the germline V gene are SGDLS and YYNGEE. With 0 bases clipped from V and 0 bases from J, the junction kept 4 bases outside the gene matches. The CDR3 sequence is CASSVAVAGSTDTQYF. CDR3 in DNA: TGTGCCAGCAGCGTAGCGGTAGCGGGTAGCACAGATACGCAGTATTTT.

This clone has just a few counts. The genes are TRBV19 and TRBJ1-2; D gene uncertain. From germline, CDR1 is LNHDA and CDR2 SQIVND (reference sequence). CDR3 length: 11 residues. Trimming cost V 3 bases and J 2 bases, with 1 base left between them. CDR3 in DNA: TGTGCCAGTAGTATCAACTATGGCTACACCTTC. Translated, it gives CASSINYGYTF. Based on the CDR3 plus reference TRBV19 and TRBJ1-2, the full variable domain is DGGITQSPKYLFRKEGQNVTLSCEQNLNHDAMYWYRQDPGQGLRLIYYSQIVNDFQKGDIAEGYSVSREKKESFPLTVTSAQKNPTAFYLCASSINYGYTFGSGTRLTVV.

The chain is built from TRBV28 and TRBJ2-5; no clear D. CDR1 is MDHEN and CDR2 is SYDVKM in the germline V gene. V was trimmed by 9 bases and J by 2 bases, leaving 13 bases between them. The CDR3 contains 13 residues. CDR3 nucleotide sequence: TGTGCCAGTAGGGTGGGCGGACAAGAGACCCAGTACTTC. Its translation: CASRVGGQETQYF.

The chain combines TRBV2 with TRBJ1-2, with a tentative D call TRBD1 (5 bases). Trimming stripped 3 bases from V and 3 bases from J, with 8 bases between. Germline lookup yields CDR1 SNHLY and CDR2 FYNNEI. This CDR3 is 13 amino acids long. The CDR3 loop is CASSEGGYYGYTF. For the CDR3, the DNA is TGTGCCAGCAGTGAGGGGGGTTACTATGGCTACACCTTC.

CDR3 in DNA: TGTGCCTGGGGGCTCGGGAGCAGCAACAATGAGCAGTTCTTC. It codes for CAWGLGSSNNEQFF. The chain recombines TRBV30 with TRBJ2-1; weak D call: TRBD2 (6 bases). The CDR3 is 14 amino acids. The germline V gene has CDR1 GTSNPN and CDR2 SVGIG (reference sequence). V lost 5 bases, J lost 5 bases, and 16 bases lay in between.

This clone was detected a few times. The chain links TRBV18 to TRBJ1-5; 9 bases map to TRBD1. V was clipped by 4 bases and J by 6 bases; unmatched bases: 7. CDR1 is KGHSH and CDR2 is LQKENI in the germline V gene. This CDR3 spans 15 amino acids. CDR3 sequence (DNA): TGTGCCAGCTCACACGGGGGACAGGGTGCTCAGCCCCAGCATTTT. This gives the protein CASSHGGQGAQPQHF.

In its sample, this clone was seen once. V gene TRBV7-3 combines with J gene TRBJ2-7; D remains ambiguous. The CDR3 has 13 amino acids. With 1 base removed from V and 7 bases from J, the gap between germline ends came to 11 bases. In germline, CDR1 is SGHTA, CDR2 FQGTGA. CDR3 residues: CASSLNPGVEQYF. CDR3 in DNA: TGTGCCAGCAGCTTAAATCCCGGAGTAGAGCAGTACTTC.

This sequence joins TRBV28 and TRBJ2-3; D unclear. Germline V gene sequence: CDR1 MDHEN, CDR2 SYDVKM. This CDR3 is 15 amino acids long. Trimming pared 8 bases from V and 1 base from J, leaving 16 bases between. The CDR3 DNA sequence: TGTGCCAGCTCCTACCATCCTGGGGGCACAGATACGCAGTATTTT. It is translated as CASSYHPGGTDTQYF.

The chain uses TRBV18 and TRBJ2-7; the D is unclear. CDR3 size: 13 residues. Germline CDR1 KGHSH, CDR2 LQKENI. The V and J ends lost 3 bases and 1 base respectively, with 7 bases between them. The CDR3 loop is CASSPARSYEQYF. The CDR3 DNA reads as TGTGCCAGCTCACCGGCCAGGTCCTACGAGCAGTACTTC.

Note on this clone: The sample carries other DNA sequences with the same CDR3. The CDR3 loop is CASSPRGPSSYNEQFF. Here the CDR3 DNA reads TGCGCCAGCAGCCCAAGGGGCCCGAGCTCCTACAATGAGCAGTTCTTC. V and J are TRBV5-1 and TRBJ2-1; the D gene is possibly TRBD1 (5 bases). Trimming took 4 bases from V and 0 from J, leaving 14 bases between them. Germline V gene data show CDR1 as SGHRS and CDR2 as YFSETQ. The CDR3 runs 16 residues.

The CDR3 sequence: CASSLGGNEPYEQYF. CDR3 DNA sequence: TGCGCCAGCAGCTTGGGTGGTAACGAGCCCTACGAGCAGTACTTC. The rearrangement joins TRBV5-1 to TRBJ2-7; no clear D gene. CDR1 and CDR2 (germline): SGHRS, YFSETQ. The CDR3 is made up of 15 amino acids. V lost 0 bases to trimming and J lost 2 bases, with 12 bases between them.